This T cell receptor beta chain was sequenced in a study of T cells in tuberculosis. As to time point: new active TB diagnosis, blood taken before or within 7 days of starting treatment. Clones were read by immunoSEQ multiplex PCR, and TCRdb kept only the in-frame ones, dropping some. There are 25,000 to 35,000 clones in the sample; 86% occur only once, and more than 4% lies in the top ten. Germline V CDR1 and CDR2: SGHRS, YFSETQ. The CDR3 sequence is 15 residues long. V trimming: 5 bases; J trimming: 4 bases; junction bases outside the gene matches: 6. This clonotype originated in an adult with tuberculosis. The chain recombines TRBV5-1 with TRBJ2-7, with 13 bases that match TRBD2. The sequences come from PBMCs, collected at tuberculosis diagnosis. The CDR3 coding sequence is TGCGCCAGCAGACCGGGGACTAGCGGGATGTACGAGCAGTACTTC. Translating it yields CASRPGTSGMYEQYF.